This T cell receptor beta chain comes out of a study of blood T cell repertoires in COVID-19. Background on the study: The origin of the acute and convalescent COVID-19 samples was the United States, Italy and Spain. T cells, B-cell-depleted T cells, or PBMCs supplied cDNA or gDNA.

Germline V lookup: CDR1 KGHSH, CDR2 LQKENI. The germline V and J ends were trimmed by 1 base and 4 bases, with 11 bases remaining between them. The CDR3 has 14 amino acids. Original analysis: From reference gene primer amplification, estimates of nucleated cell counts were derived. This table comes from immunoSEQ multiplex PCR, and its TCRdb copy is limited to in-frame clones, with some not included. V, J and clone size reflect that table, while D and trimming were determined from the DNA. The table lists 160,000 or so clones, roughly 91% of them singletons. The TCR comes from a man aged 18-30 years with acute or convalescent COVID-19. J is TRBJ2-7 and V is TRBV18, with D hard to call. Sample: peripheral blood. CDR3 residues: CASSPRHQRYEQYF. The CDR3 DNA reads TGTGCCAGCTCACCACGCCATCAGCGATACGAGCAGTACTTC.